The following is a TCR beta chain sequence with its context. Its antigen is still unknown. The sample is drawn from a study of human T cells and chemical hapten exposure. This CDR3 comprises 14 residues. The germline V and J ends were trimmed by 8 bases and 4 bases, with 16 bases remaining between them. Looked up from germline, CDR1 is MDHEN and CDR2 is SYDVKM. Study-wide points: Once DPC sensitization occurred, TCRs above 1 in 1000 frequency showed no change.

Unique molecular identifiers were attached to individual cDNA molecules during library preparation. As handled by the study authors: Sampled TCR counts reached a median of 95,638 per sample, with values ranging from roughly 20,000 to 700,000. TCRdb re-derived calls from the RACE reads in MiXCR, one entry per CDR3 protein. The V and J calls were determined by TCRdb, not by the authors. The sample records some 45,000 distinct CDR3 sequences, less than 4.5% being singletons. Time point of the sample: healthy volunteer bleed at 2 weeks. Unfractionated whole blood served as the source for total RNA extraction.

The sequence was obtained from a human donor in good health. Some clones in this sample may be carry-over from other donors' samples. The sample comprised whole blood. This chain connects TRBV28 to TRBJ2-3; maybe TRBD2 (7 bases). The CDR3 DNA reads TGTGCCAGCGGGGGGGCCGAGGGGGCAGATACGCAGTATTTT. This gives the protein CASGGAEGADTQYF.